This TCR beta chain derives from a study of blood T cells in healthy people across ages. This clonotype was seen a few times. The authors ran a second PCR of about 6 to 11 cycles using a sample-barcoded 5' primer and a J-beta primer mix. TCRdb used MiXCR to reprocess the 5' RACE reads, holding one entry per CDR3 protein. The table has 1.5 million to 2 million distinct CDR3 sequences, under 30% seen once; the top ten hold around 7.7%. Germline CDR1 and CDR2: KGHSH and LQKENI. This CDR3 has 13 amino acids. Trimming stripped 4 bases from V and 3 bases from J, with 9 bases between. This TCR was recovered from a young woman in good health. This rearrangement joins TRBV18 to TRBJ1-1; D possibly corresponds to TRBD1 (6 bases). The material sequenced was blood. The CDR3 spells CASSRKGDTEAFF. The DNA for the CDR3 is TGTGCCAGCTCACGTAAGGGGGACACTGAAGCTTTCTTT.